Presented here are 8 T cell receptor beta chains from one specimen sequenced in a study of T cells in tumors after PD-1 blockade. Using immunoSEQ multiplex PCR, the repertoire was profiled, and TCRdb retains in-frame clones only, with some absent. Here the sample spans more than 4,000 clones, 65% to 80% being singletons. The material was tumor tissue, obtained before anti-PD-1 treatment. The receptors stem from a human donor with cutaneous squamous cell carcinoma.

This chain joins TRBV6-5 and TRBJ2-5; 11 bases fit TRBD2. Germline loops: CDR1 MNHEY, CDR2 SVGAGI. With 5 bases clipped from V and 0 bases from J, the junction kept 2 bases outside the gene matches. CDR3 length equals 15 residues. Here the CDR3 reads CASSLAGGHQETQYF. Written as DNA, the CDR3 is TGTGCCAGCAGTCTAGCGGGGGGCCACCAAGAGACCCAGTACTTC.

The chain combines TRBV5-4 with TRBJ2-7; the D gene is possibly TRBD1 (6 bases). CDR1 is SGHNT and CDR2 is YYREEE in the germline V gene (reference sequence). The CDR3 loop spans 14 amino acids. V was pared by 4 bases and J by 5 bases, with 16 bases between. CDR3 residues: CASSMGIQGDEQYF. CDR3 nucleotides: TGTGCCAGCAGCATGGGGATACAGGGTGACGAGCAGTACTTC.

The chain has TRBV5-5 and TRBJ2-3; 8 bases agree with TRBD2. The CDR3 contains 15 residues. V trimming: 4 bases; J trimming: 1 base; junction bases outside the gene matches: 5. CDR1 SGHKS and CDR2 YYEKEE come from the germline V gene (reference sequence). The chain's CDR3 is CASSLSGGRTDTQYF. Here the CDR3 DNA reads TGTGCCAGCAGCCTGAGCGGGGGCCGCACAGATACGCAGTATTTT. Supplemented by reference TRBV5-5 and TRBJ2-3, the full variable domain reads DAGVTQSPTHLIKTRGQQVTLRCSPISGHKSVSWYQQVLGQGPQFIFQYYEKEERGRGNFPDRFSARQFPNYSSELNVNALLLGDSALYLCASSLSGGRTDTQYFGPGTRLTVL.

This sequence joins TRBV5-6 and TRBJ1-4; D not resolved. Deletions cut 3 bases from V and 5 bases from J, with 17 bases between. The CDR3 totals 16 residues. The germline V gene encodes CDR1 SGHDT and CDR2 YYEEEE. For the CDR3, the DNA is TGTGCCAGCAGCTCCTGGTCGGGGAATTCAAATGAAAAACTGTTTTTT. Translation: CASSSWSGNSNEKLFF.

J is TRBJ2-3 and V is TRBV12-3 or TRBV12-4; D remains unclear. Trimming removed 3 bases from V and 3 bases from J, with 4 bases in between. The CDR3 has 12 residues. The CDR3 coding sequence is TGTGCCAGCAGTTTTGGGACAGATACGCAGTATTTT. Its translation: CASSFGTDTQYF.

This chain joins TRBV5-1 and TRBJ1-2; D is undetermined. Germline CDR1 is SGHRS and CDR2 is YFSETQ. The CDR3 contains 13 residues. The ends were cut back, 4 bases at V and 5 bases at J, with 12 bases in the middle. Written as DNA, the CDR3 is TGCGCCAGCAGCCTGGACGGCGAATATGGCTACACCTTC. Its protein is CASSLDGEYGYTF.

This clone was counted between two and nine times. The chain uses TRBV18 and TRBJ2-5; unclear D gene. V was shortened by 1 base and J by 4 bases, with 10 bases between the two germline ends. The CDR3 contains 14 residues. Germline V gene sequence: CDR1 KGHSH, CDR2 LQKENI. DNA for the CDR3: TGTGCCAGCTCACCACATTTAGATAGAGAGACCCAGTACTTC. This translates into CASSPHLDRETQYF.

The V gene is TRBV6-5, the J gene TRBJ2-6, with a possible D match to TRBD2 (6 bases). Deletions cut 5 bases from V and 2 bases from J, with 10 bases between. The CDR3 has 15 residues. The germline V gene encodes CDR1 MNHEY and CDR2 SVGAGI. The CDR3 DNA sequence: TGTGCCAGCAGTCCCTCGGGGGCTGGGGCCAACGTCCTGACTTTC. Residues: CASSPSGAGANVLTF.